This T cell receptor (beta chain) was sequenced during a study of beta chain features in type 1 diabetes. Across the whole study: Similarity in age, gender and cell yields was seen between patients and healthy donors. Whole-study results and caveats: Across all four CD4+ subsets, people with type 1 diabetes showed modestly shorter TCRB CDR3s. Individuals with type 1 diabetes displayed fewer insertions and more deletions at VDJ junctions.

The germline V gene has CDR1 MGHDK and CDR2 SYGVNS. This CDR3 is built from 15 residues. V shed 5 bases and J 5 bases; nucleotides not matched to a gene: 9. Reverse transcribing all isolated RNA meant expressed TCRB transcripts were sequenced. The study sequenced naive, central memory and regulatory T cell samples to an average of approximately 4 million reads. TCRdb's copy holds only in-frame clones and misses some; the assay was immunoSEQ multiplex PCR. The table has a few hundred thousand clones, roughly 13% seen once. As regards this clone: No antigen is known for it.

Central memory, naive, regulatory and stem cell-like memory CD4+ cells were sorted by CD45RO/CCR7/CD25/CD127/CD95/CD27. The rearrangement uses TRBV25-1 and TRBJ2-1, with TRBD2 matching 7 bases. Sequencing was performed on naive CD4+ T cells from blood. The sequence derives from a woman aged 18-29 years with type 1 diabetes. CDR3: CASSLGTNGHNEQFF. CDR3 nucleotides: TGTGCCAGCAGTCTCGGGACTAATGGGCACAATGAGCAGTTCTTC.